A selection of T cell receptor beta chains follows, all from one sample in a study of Ad26.COV2.S vaccination and SARS-CoV-2 variants. Profiling relied on immunoSEQ multiplex PCR, and the TCRdb table lists in-frame clones only, not all of them. The repertoire consists of around 450,000 clones, with less than 95% occurring once and the leading ten covering roughly 3.9%. Specimen: peripheral blood, collected in a trial of Ad26.COV2.S vaccine versus placebo. The receptors derive from a person between 18 and 65 years old who received the Ad26.COV2.S COVID-19 vaccine or a placebo. The CDR3 runs from the conserved cysteine through the conserved F or W. D genes are given only for firm matches. Some rows mark clone size as missing; the rest say once, few, many or name a class of expanded clone.

D gene	V gene	J gene	clone size	CDR3 protein	CDR3 DNA
-	TRBV13	TRBJ1-3	-	CASSLVGNTIYF	TGTGCCAGCAGCTTAGTCGGAAACACCATATATTTT
TRBD2	TRBV7-9	TRBJ2-7	-	CASSLAPAGGIDEQYF	TGTGCCAGCAGCTTAGCACCAGCGGGAGGTATCGACGAGCAGTACTTC
-	TRBV9	TRBJ2-5	-	CASSAPGSSGETQYF	TGTGCCAGCAGCGCCCCCGGGAGTAGTGGGGAGACCCAGTACTTC
-	TRBV9	TRBJ2-2	-	CASSVSAGELFF	TGTGCCAGCAGCGTATCCGCCGGGGAGCTGTTTTTT
-	TRBV28	TRBJ1-2	few	CASSSATFGYGYTF	TGTGCCAGCAGTTCGGCAACTTTCGGCTATGGCTACACCTTC
-	TRBV27	TRBJ1-2	-	CASSPAGGARGYTF	TGTGCCAGCAGTCCTGCGGGGGGGGCAAGAGGCTACACCTTC
TRBD1	TRBV5-1	TRBJ2-1	-	CASSLGQGNEQFF	TGCGCCAGCAGCCTGGGACAGGGAAATGAGCAGTTCTTC
TRBD1	TRBV28	TRBJ1-2	-	CASLGQNYGYTF	TGTGCCAGCCTGGGACAGAACTATGGCTACACCTTC
-	TRBV28	TRBJ1-5	-	CASSTGINQPQHF	TGTGCCAGCAGTACAGGGATCAATCAGCCCCAGCATTTT
-	TRBV19	TRBJ2-5	-	CASSIGQGEGETQYF	TGTGCCAGTAGTATCGGCCAGGGCGAGGGAGAGACCCAGTACTTC
TRBD2	TRBV4-3	TRBJ2-7	-	CASSQATSGRFNEQYF	TGCGCCAGCAGCCAGGCTACTAGCGGGAGGTTTAATGAGCAGTACTTC
-	TRBV12-3/TRBV12-4	TRBJ2-2	-	CASSLIQYGELFF	TGTGCCAGCAGCCTCATTCAATACGGGGAGCTGTTTTTT
-	TRBV11-1	TRBJ2-1	-	CASSQRQATYNEQFF	TGTGCCAGCAGCCAACGACAGGCCACCTACAATGAGCAGTTCTTC
-	TRBV3-1/TRBV3-2	TRBJ2-2	-	CASSQLERGGELFF	TGTGCCAGCAGCCAATTGGAGCGAGGCGGGGAGCTGTTTTTT
-	TRBV10-1	TRBJ2-7	-	CASRANHSHRSYEQYF	TGCGCCAGCAGAGCCAACCACTCACACAGGAGCTACGAGCAGTACTTC
TRBD2	TRBV2	TRBJ2-3	-	CASSARGSGRAKYTDTQYF	TGTGCCAGCAGTGCTCGGGGTAGCGGGAGGGCCAAATACACAGATACGCAGTATTTT
TRBD2	TRBV9	TRBJ2-1	-	CASSVTSAGGRYNEQFF	TGTGCCAGCAGCGTAACTAGCGCGGGAGGAAGGTACAATGAGCAGTTCTTC
TRBD1	TRBV5-1	TRBJ2-7	-	CASSLGGQGLSDEQYF	TGCGCCAGCAGCTTGGGGGGACAGGGGTTGAGCGACGAGCAGTACTTC
TRBD1	TRBV5-4	TRBJ2-5	few	CASSARTGEWETQYF	TGTGCCAGCAGCGCCCGGACAGGGGAGTGGGAGACCCAGTACTTC
-	TRBV7-2	TRBJ2-7	once	CASSGGSYEQYF	TGTGCCAGCAGCGGCGGCTCCTACGAGCAGTACTTC
-	TRBV6-6	TRBJ2-1	-	CASSPTGWGEQFF	TGTGCCAGCAGTCCCACAGGGTGGGGTGAGCAGTTCTTC
-	TRBV28	TRBJ1-5	-	CASSRDSLNQPQHF	TGTGCCAGCAGTAGAGACAGTCTCAATCAGCCCCAGCATTTT
-	TRBV28	TRBJ2-2	-	CASSLLRGELFF	TGTGCCAGCAGTTTATTGAGGGGGGAGCTGTTTTTT
TRBD2	TRBV7-3	TRBJ2-3	-	CASSDKSGRSNTQYF	TGTGCCAGCAGCGATAAGAGCGGGAGGAGCAATACGCAGTATTTT
-	TRBV5-1	TRBJ1-1	-	CASSLESRRLNTEAFF	TGCGCCAGCAGCTTGGAGTCGAGGCGGTTGAACACTGAAGCTTTCTTT
TRBD2	TRBV5-1	TRBJ2-1	few	CASSFSQAGGRGSEQFF	TGCGCCAGCAGCTTTTCCCAAGCGGGAGGGAGGGGGTCGGAGCAGTTCTTC
TRBD1	TRBV15	TRBJ1-1	-	CATSRGDRMNTEAFF	TGTGCCACCAGCAGAGGGGACAGGATGAACACTGAAGCTTTCTTT
-	TRBV4-3	TRBJ1-6	-	CASSPGQFNSPLHF	TGCGCCAGCAGCCCCGGCCAGTTCAATTCACCCCTCCACTTT
-	TRBV27	TRBJ1-6	-	CASSLYPGTSSYNSPLHF	TGTGCCAGCAGTTTATATCCAGGGACGAGCTCCTATAATTCACCCCTCCACTTT
TRBD1	TRBV12-3/TRBV12-4	TRBJ2-2	-	CASTQGAGELFF	TGTGCCAGTACTCAGGGGGCCGGGGAGCTGTTTTTT
TRBD2	TRBV5-1	TRBJ2-7	-	CASSLEMGREGLEQYF	TGCGCCAGCAGCCTGGAAATGGGGCGGGAGGGCCTCGAGCAGTACTTC
TRBD2	TRBV3-1/TRBV3-2	TRBJ2-1	-	CASSPEGVPSGRSSYNEQFF	TGTGCCAGCAGCCCTGAGGGGGTCCCTAGCGGGAGGTCCTCCTACAATGAGCAGTTCTTC
-	TRBV7-9	TRBJ1-4	-	CASSLVPGSNEKLFF	TGTGCCAGCAGCTTAGTTCCAGGTAGTAATGAAAAACTGTTTTTT
-	TRBV28	TRBJ2-7	-	CASSLGSGPYEQYF	TGTGCCAGCAGTTTAGGTAGCGGACCCTACGAGCAGTACTTC
TRBD1	TRBV4-2	TRBJ2-7	-	CASSQETGGDYEQYF	TGTGCCAGCAGCCAAGAGACAGGGGGGGACTACGAGCAGTACTTC
-	TRBV28	TRBJ2-3	once	CASMGANTQYF	TGTGCCAGCATGGGGGCGAATACGCAGTATTTT
TRBD1	TRBV11-2	TRBJ2-3	-	CASSLGPTGGTDTQYF	TGTGCCAGCAGCTTAGGCCCTACAGGGGGCACAGATACGCAGTATTTT
TRBD2	TRBV7-2	TRBJ2-1	-	CASSPSSSGYYNEQFF	TGTGCCAGCAGTCCGTCCTCTAGCGGGTATTACAATGAGCAGTTCTTC
-	TRBV2	TRBJ2-7	few	CASSEAGFSYEQYF	TGTGCCAGCAGTGAAGCGGGCTTTTCCTACGAGCAGTACTTC
TRBD2	TRBV19	TRBJ2-1	-	CASSIVGGTAYNEQFF	TGTGCCAGTAGTATCGTCGGGGGGACCGCCTACAATGAGCAGTTCTTC
TRBD1	TRBV18	TRBJ1-1	-	CASSRQGDTEAFF	TGTGCCAGCTCACGACAGGGGGATACTGAAGCTTTCTTT
-	TRBV7-8	TRBJ2-5	once	CASSPRVLQETQYF	TGTGCCAGCAGCCCGCGGGTTCTCCAAGAGACCCAGTACTTC
TRBD2	TRBV6-5	TRBJ2-2	-	CASKGSGNPTGELFF	TGTGCCAGCAAGGGAAGCGGGAACCCCACCGGGGAGCTGTTTTTT
-	TRBV19	TRBJ2-7	-	CASSRDSYEQYF	TGTGCCAGTAGTCGGGACTCCTACGAGCAGTACTTC
-	TRBV10-3	TRBJ2-5	-	CAISEGSRETQYF	TGTGCCATCTCGGAGGGGAGCCGAGAGACCCAGTACTTC
TRBD1	TRBV4-2	TRBJ1-3	-	CASHPGDRAGNTIYF	TGTGCCAGTCATCCGGGCGACAGGGCTGGAAACACCATATATTTT
-	TRBV29-1	TRBJ2-1	-	CSVGSNEQFF	TGCAGCGTTGGCTCTAATGAGCAGTTCTTC
-	TRBV15	TRBJ2-1	-	CATSLASSYNEQFF	TGTGCCACCTCACTAGCCAGCTCCTACAATGAGCAGTTCTTC
-	TRBV7-2	TRBJ2-7	-	CASSHGRGSYEQYF	TGTGCCAGCAGCCACGGACGGGGATCCTACGAGCAGTACTTC
-	TRBV19	TRBJ1-2	-	CAITRSGHGYTF	TGTGCCATCACAAGGAGTGGGCATGGCTACACCTTC
-	TRBV9	TRBJ2-3	-	CASSVAQGFTDTQYF	TGTGCCAGCAGCGTAGCGCAGGGATTCACAGATACGCAGTATTTT
-	TRBV28	TRBJ1-5	-	CASSSSPLSNQPQHF	TGTGCCAGCAGTTCCAGCCCCCTTAGCAATCAGCCCCAGCATTTT
TRBD1	TRBV28	TRBJ1-3	-	CASRPRNRGLSGNTIYF	TGTGCCAGCAGACCCAGGAACAGGGGGCTTTCTGGAAACACCATATATTTT
-	TRBV1	TRBJ2-4	-	CTSSQGSSGSKVHAKNIQYF	TGCACCAGCAGCCAAGGGTCTAGCGGGAGTAAGGTCCACGCCAAAAACATTCAGTACTTC
-	TRBV7-2	TRBJ1-3	-	CASSPGLSGNTIYF	TGTGCCAGCAGCCCGGGCCTCTCTGGAAACACCATATATTTT
TRBD1	TRBV18	TRBJ2-1	-	CASLLWDRGGNEQFF	TGTGCCAGCCTACTATGGGACAGGGGAGGAAATGAGCAGTTCTTC
TRBD1	TRBV3-1/TRBV3-2	TRBJ2-5	-	CASSQDGGQGAGTQYF	TGTGCCAGCAGCCAAGACGGGGGACAGGGGGCAGGGACCCAGTACTTC
TRBD2	TRBV3-1/TRBV3-2	TRBJ2-2	-	CASSPRTSAYTGELFF	TGTGCCAGCAGCCCTCGGACTAGCGCGTACACCGGGGAGCTGTTTTTT
-	TRBV12-3/TRBV12-4	TRBJ1-5	-	CASTVADQPQHF	TGTGCCAGCACCGTAGCCGATCAGCCCCAGCATTTT
-	TRBV7-2	TRBJ1-6	once	CASSLTSVARENSPLHF	TGTGCCAGCAGCTTAACCTCCGTGGCTAGGGAGAATTCACCCCTCCACTTT